The rows below give T cell receptor beta chains drawn from one sample of a study of shared clonotypes between healthy human individuals. Sequencing was performed with immunoSEQ multiplex PCR; in TCRdb, only in-frame clones are kept and a portion is missing. The repertoire holds some 2.3 million clones, just over 90% seen once, with about 0.39% in the top ten. What was sequenced was naive CD4+ T cells from PBMCs. These receptor sequences come from a man aged 18 to 30 in good health. Some clones in this sample may be carry-over from other donors' samples. Each CDR3 is given with its conserved first and last residue. The D gene is left open where the match is weak. Not every row has a clone size; where given, it reads once, few, many or a size class.

>TRBJ2-7|TRBV5-1|TRBD1|NA
TGCGCCAGCAGCTTCCTACAGGGGGGCCACTCCTACGAGCAGTACTTC
CASSFLQGGHSYEQYF
>TRBJ1-1|TRBV19|NA|NA
TGTGCCAGTAGTCCGGGCCCGAACACTGAAGCTTTCTTT
CASSPGPNTEAFF
>TRBJ2-1|TRBV5-1|NA|once
TGCGCCAGCAGCTTGAGCGGGCCACCCTACAATGAGCAGTTCTTC
CASSLSGPPYNEQFF
>TRBJ1-1|TRBV6-6|NA|NA
TGTGCCAGCAGATTGAACACTGAAGCTTTCTTT
CASRLNTEAFF
>TRBJ2-7|TRBV13|TRBD1|NA
TGTGCCAGCAGCAAAACAGGGGGCTTATGGCACGGGCAGTACTTC
CASSKTGGLWHGQYF
>TRBJ2-3|TRBV18|TRBD2|NA
TGTGCCAGCTCGCCTGGGACTAGCGGAGGAGGAGATACGCAGTATTTT
CASSPGTSGGGDTQYF
>TRBJ1-1|TRBV5-6|NA|NA
TGTGCCAGCAGCTTCAATGTGGAAGCTTTCTTT
CASSFNVEAFF
>TRBJ1-2|TRBV10-3|TRBD1|NA
TGTGCCATCAGTGGCAGGGGGGATGGCTACACCTTC
CAISGRGDGYTF
>TRBJ2-2|TRBV9|TRBD1|NA
TGTGCCAGCAGCCCTAGGACAGGGAGGAACACCGGGGAGCTGTTTTTT
CASSPRTGRNTGELFF
>TRBJ1-4|TRBV6-1|TRBD1|NA
TGTGCCAGCAGTGAGGGGACAGGGGTTGAAAAACTGTTTTTT
CASSEGTGVEKLFF
>TRBJ2-5|TRBV29-1|NA|once
TGCAGCGTTGAAGAATCCCCAGGGTACGAGACCCAGTACTTC
CSVEESPGYETQYF
>TRBJ1-3|TRBV5-4|NA|NA
TGTGCCAGCAGCTTGAACCCTCAGGCCGGAAACACCATATATTTT
CASSLNPQAGNTIYF
>TRBJ2-7|TRBV6-1|NA|NA
TGTGCCAGCAGTGCCAACGAGTACGAGCAGTACTTC
CASSANEYEQYF
>TRBJ2-7|TRBV5-1|TRBD2|NA
TGCGCCAGCAGCCCGGACGGGGGGACTAGGTCCTACGAGCAGTACTTC
CASSPDGGTRSYEQYF
>TRBJ2-7|TRBV11-2|TRBD1|NA
TGTGCCAGCAGCAGAAGGACAGGGGGCATGGCCTACGAGCAGTACTTC
CASSRRTGGMAYEQYF
>TRBJ1-3|TRBV27|NA|NA
TGTGCCAGCAGTTTAACGGGTTCTGGAAACACCATATATTTT
CASSLTGSGNTIYF
>TRBJ2-1|TRBV5-4|NA|NA
TGTGCCAGCAGCTTGGGGCAGGGTAACAATGAGCAGTTCTTC
CASSLGQGNNEQFF
>TRBJ1-3|TRBV9|NA|NA
TGTGCCAGCAGCTCACAACACGGGACGGGGGCTGGAAACACCATATATTTT
CASSSQHGTGAGNTIYF
>TRBJ2-2|TRBV5-1|NA|NA
TGCGCCAGCAGCTTGATGGCTTTCACCGGGGAGCTGTTTTTT
CASSLMAFTGELFF
>TRBJ2-7|TRBV7-9|NA|NA
TGTGCCAGCAGCTTGGGGACGGGGCGACACGAGCAGTACTTC
CASSLGTGRHEQYF
>TRBJ1-2|TRBV5-1|NA|NA
TGCGCCAGCAGCCTCGAGGGGGTCAACTATGGCTACACCTTC
CASSLEGVNYGYTF
>TRBJ1-1|TRBV28|NA|NA
TGTGCCAGCAGACCAACCGTTCAGGGGAACACTGAAGCTTTCTTT
CASRPTVQGNTEAFF
>TRBJ1-4|TRBV6-6|TRBD1|once
TGTGCCAGCAGATATACAGGGGGGGGTGAAAAACTGTTTTTT
CASRYTGGGEKLFF
>TRBJ2-1|TRBV5-1|NA|NA
TGCGCCAGCAGCTTAAGGACGACCTACAATGAGCAGTTCTTC
CASSLRTTYNEQFF
>TRBJ2-5|TRBV2|NA|NA
TGTGCCAGCAGTGAGGGTGGGGAGACCCAGTACTTC
CASSEGGETQYF
>TRBJ2-5|TRBV5-1|NA|NA
TGCGCCAGCAGCGTAACGGGACTTCAAGAGACCCAGTACTTC
CASSVTGLQETQYF
>TRBJ2-1|TRBV6-5|NA|NA
TGTGCCAGCACCCAGGCAGGGCGATACAATGAGCAGTTCTTC
CASTQAGRYNEQFF
>TRBJ1-1|TRBV27|TRBD1|NA
TGTGCCAGATCGCTCAGGGGGCGCAATCCCACTGAAGCTTTCTTT
CARSLRGRNPTEAFF
>TRBJ2-3|TRBV5-4|NA|once
TGTGCCAGCAGCCCCGACTTAATCACAGATACGCAGTATTTT
CASSPDLITDTQYF
>TRBJ2-3|TRBV19|TRBD2|NA
TGTGCCAGTAGTATCCGCGGGGGTACGCAGTATTTT
CASSIRGGTQYF
>TRBJ2-3|TRBV28|NA|NA
TGTGCCAGCAGTTTCAGGGGAGGACCCGCTAGCACAGATACGCAGTATTTT
CASSFRGGPASTDTQYF
>TRBJ2-1|TRBV7-9|NA|NA
TGTGCCAGCAGCGAGACATGGAATTACAATGAGCAGTTCTTC
CASSETWNYNEQFF
>TRBJ2-5|TRBV11-1|TRBD1|NA
TGTGCCAGCAGCACGGACAGGGACGTTGAGACCCAGTACTTC
CASSTDRDVETQYF
>TRBJ2-7|TRBV27|NA|NA
TGTGCCAGCAGTTTCAAAAGTGTCTCCTACGAGCAGTACTTC
CASSFKSVSYEQYF
>TRBJ2-2|TRBV4-3|NA|NA
TGCGCCAGCAGCCAAGTACCTCAGGGCGCTTACACCGGGGAGCTGTTTTTT
CASSQVPQGAYTGELFF
>TRBJ2-1|TRBV11-1|NA|NA
TGTGCCAGCAGCTTTCCCGGCCGTCCCTACAATGAGCAGTTCTTC
CASSFPGRPYNEQFF
>TRBJ2-6|TRBV28|NA|once
TGTGCCAGCAGTTATGGGGCCAACGTCCTGACTTTC
CASSYGANVLTF
>TRBJ2-1|TRBV7-3|TRBD2|NA
TGTGCCAGCAGCCCCCGGACTAGCGGGGCCTTCGGTGAGCAGTTCTTC
CASSPRTSGAFGEQFF
>TRBJ2-1|TRBV7-9|NA|NA
TGTGCCAGCAGCCTCCCGGCGGGGTTCAGGAGTGAGCAGTTCTTC
CASSLPAGFRSEQFF
>TRBJ1-1|TRBV11-3|TRBD1|NA
TGTGCCAGCAGCCCCGGACAGGGGGTAACTGAAGCTTTCTTT
CASSPGQGVTEAFF
>TRBJ2-1|TRBV30|TRBD2|NA
TGTGCCCGTTCTACTAGCGGAAGCTACAATGAGCAGTTCTTC
CARSTSGSYNEQFF
>TRBJ1-2|TRBV28|NA|once
TGTGCCAGCAGTTTACGAGGTTCTGGCTACACCTTC
CASSLRGSGYTF
>TRBJ2-3|TRBV5-1|TRBD2|NA
TGCGCCAGCAGCTCCCGACGGACTAGCGGTTACACAGATACGCAGTATTTT
CASSSRRTSGYTDTQYF
>TRBJ2-1|TRBV14|TRBD2|NA
TGTGCCAGCAGCCAAAACCGGGGCGGGAGGGCCGGCGATGAGCAGTTCTTC
CASSQNRGGRAGDEQFF
>TRBJ1-1|TRBV11-2|NA|few
TGTGCCAGCAGCATTTTCCAGAACACTGAAGCTTTCTTT
CASSIFQNTEAFF
>TRBJ2-4|TRBV30|TRBD1|NA
TGTGCCTGGGGACAGGGGGCGCGTACCCAAAACATTCAGTACTTC
CAWGQGARTQNIQYF
>TRBJ1-2|TRBV2|NA|NA
TGTGCCAGCTCAAAGGACCTCTATGGCTACACCTTC
CASSKDLYGYTF
>TRBJ2-7|TRBV30|NA|NA
TGTGCCTGGAGCCCAGGGGGGACGTCCTACGAGCAGTACTTC
CAWSPGGTSYEQYF
>TRBJ1-5|TRBV18|TRBD1|NA
TGTGCCAGCTCATCCCAAGGGGGCTCCAATCAGCCCCAGCATTTT
CASSSQGGSNQPQHF
>TRBJ2-7|TRBV27|NA|once
TGTGCCAGCAGTTTATTCCCCCTTCCAGGGTCCGCCTACGAGCAGTACTTC
CASSLFPLPGSAYEQYF
>TRBJ2-2|TRBV29-1|TRBD1|NA
TGCAGCGTTTCCCACAGGGGAAACACCGGGGAGCTGTTTTTT
CSVSHRGNTGELFF
>TRBJ1-1|TRBV25-1|NA|NA
TGTGCCAGCAGTGAATATACCGGGAACACTGAAGCTTTCTTT
CASSEYTGNTEAFF
>TRBJ2-5|TRBV4-2|NA|NA
TGTGCCAGCAGCCAAGATCGGGACCGGCAAGAGACCCAGTACTTC
CASSQDRDRQETQYF
>TRBJ2-1|TRBV6-1|TRBD2|once
TGTGCCAGCAGTGAAGCACGGGGGACTAGCGGGAGGTCGCTGCGGTTCTTC
CASSEARGTSGRSLRFF
>TRBJ1-2|TRBV7-9|NA|NA
TGTGCCAGCAGCTTAAATTTGGGCGTGGATGGCTACACCTTC
CASSLNLGVDGYTF
>TRBJ1-1|TRBV28|NA|NA
TGTGCCAGCAGTTCAGGGGTTATGGACACTGAAGCTTTCTTT
CASSSGVMDTEAFF
>TRBJ2-7|TRBV4-1|TRBD1|NA
TGCGCCAGCAGCCGCGTCCGGACAGGGGGCGTCGAGCAGTACTTC
CASSRVRTGGVEQYF
>TRBJ1-5|TRBV6-5|NA|NA
TGTGCCAGCAGTTACTCGCGAGTCAATCAGCCCCAGCATTTT
CASSYSRVNQPQHF
>TRBJ2-1|TRBV7-2|TRBD1|NA
TGTGCCAGCAGCAGACAGGGGGCGCGGAATGAGCAGTTCTTC
CASSRQGARNEQFF